This T cell receptor beta chain was sequenced in a study of blood T cell repertoires in COVID-19. Study details: COVID-19 samples, acute and convalescent, were from the United States, Italy and Spain.

Enrollment of patients from Seattle took place during active infection, with longitudinal follow-up. Sequencing used immunoSEQ multiplex PCR; TCRdb keeps in-frame clones, though not all of them. The profile shows hundreds of thousands of clones, around 90% of them singletons. Sequencing used peripheral blood. This TCR came from a man between 60 and 75 years old with COVID-19, enrolled during active disease.

CDR3 in amino acids: CASSFSSGRAHETQYF. In DNA, the CDR3 is TGCGCCAGCAGCTTTTCTAGCGGGAGGGCCCACGAGACCCAGTACTTC. The gene calls are TRBV5-1 and TRBJ2-5; TRBD2 matches at 12 bases. Germline V gene sequence: CDR1 SGHRS, CDR2 YFSETQ. The V segment lost 2 bases and the J segment 5 bases; nucleotides outside the gene matches: 7. The CDR3 has 16 amino acids.